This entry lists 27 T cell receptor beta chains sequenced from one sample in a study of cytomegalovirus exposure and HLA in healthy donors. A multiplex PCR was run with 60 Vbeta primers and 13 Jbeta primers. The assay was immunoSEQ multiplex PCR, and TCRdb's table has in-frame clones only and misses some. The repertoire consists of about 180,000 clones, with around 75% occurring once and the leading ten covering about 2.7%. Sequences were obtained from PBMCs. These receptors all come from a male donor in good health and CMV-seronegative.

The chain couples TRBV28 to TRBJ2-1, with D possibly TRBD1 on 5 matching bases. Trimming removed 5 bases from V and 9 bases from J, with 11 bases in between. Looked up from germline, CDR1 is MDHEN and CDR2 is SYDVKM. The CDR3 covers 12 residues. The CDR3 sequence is CASSRQGGEQFF. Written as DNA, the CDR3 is TGTGCCAGCAGTCGGCAGGGTGGTGAGCAGTTCTTC.

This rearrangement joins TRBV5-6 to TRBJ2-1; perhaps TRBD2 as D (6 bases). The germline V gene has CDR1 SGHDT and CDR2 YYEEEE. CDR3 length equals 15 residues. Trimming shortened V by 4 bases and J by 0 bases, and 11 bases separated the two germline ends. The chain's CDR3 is CASSLSGASYNEQFF. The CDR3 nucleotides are TGTGCCAGCAGCCTTAGCGGAGCCTCCTACAATGAGCAGTTCTTC.

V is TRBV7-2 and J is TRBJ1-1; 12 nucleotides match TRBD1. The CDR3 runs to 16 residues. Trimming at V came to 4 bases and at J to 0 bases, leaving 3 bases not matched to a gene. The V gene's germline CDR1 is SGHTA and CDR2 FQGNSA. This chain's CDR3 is CASSWGQGALNTEAFF. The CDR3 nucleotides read TGTGCCAGCAGCTGGGGACAGGGGGCCCTGAACACTGAAGCTTTCTTT.

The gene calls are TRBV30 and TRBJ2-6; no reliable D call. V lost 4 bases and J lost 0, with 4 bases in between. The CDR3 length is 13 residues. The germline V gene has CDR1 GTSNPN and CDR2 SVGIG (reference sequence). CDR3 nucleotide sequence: TGTGCCTGGATTATCTCTGGGGCCAACGTCCTGACTTTC. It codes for CAWIISGANVLTF. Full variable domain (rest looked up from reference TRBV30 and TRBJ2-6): SQTIHQWPATLVQPVGSPLSLECTVEGTSNPNLYWYRQAAGRGLQLLFYSVGIGQISSEVPQNLSASRPQDRQFILSSKKLLLSDSGFYLCAWIISGANVLTFGAGSRLTVL.

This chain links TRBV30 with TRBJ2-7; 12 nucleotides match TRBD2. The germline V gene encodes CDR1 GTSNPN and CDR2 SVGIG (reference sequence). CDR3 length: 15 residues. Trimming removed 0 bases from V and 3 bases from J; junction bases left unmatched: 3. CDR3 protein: CAWSVGLAGIYEQYF. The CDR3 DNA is TGTGCCTGGAGTGTAGGACTAGCGGGGATCTACGAGCAGTACTTC.

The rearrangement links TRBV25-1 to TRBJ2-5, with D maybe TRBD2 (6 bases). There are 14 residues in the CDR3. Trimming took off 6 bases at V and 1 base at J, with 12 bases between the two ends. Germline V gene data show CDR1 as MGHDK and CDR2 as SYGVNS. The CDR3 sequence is CASSLGTSQETQYF. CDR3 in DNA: TGTGCCAGCAGCCTAGGGACTTCCCAAGAGACCCAGTACTTC.

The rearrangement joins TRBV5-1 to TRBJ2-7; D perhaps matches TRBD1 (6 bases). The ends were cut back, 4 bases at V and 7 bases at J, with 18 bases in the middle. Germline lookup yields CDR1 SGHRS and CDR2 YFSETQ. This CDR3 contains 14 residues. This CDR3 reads CASSMGDRSWEQYF. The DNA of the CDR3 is TGCGCCAGCAGCATGGGAGACAGGAGTTGGGAGCAGTACTTC. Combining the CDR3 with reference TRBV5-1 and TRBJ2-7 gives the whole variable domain KAGVTQTPRYLIKTRGQQVTLSCSPISGHRSVSWYQQTPGQGLQFLFEYFSETQRNKGNFPGRFSGRQFSNSRSEMNVSTLELGDSALYLCASSMGDRSWEQYFGPGTRLTVT.

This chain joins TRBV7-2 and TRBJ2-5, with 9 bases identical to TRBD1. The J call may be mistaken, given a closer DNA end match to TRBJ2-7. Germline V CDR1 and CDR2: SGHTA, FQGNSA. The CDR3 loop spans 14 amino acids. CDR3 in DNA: TGTGCCAGCAGCCCCGGGACAGGGTCCTACGAGCAGTACTTC. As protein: CASSPGTGSYEQYF.

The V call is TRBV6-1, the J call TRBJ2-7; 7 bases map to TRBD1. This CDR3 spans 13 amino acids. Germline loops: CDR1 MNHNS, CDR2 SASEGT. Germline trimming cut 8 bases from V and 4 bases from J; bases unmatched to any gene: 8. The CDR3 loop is CASGRQGSYEQYF. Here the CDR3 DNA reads TGTGCCAGCGGCCGACAGGGTTCGTACGAGCAGTACTTC.

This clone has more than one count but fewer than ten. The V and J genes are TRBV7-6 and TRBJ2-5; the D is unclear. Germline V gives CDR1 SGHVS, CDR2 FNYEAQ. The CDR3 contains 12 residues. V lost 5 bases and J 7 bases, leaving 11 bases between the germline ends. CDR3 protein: CASSPSSGTQYF. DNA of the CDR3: TGTGCCAGCAGCCCTAGTTCCGGGACCCAGTACTTC.

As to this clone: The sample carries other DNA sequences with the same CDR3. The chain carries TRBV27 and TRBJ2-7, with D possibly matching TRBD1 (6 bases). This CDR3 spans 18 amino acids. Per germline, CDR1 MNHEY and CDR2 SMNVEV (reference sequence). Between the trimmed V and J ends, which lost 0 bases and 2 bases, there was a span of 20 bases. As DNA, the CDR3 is TGTGCCAGCAGTTTATCGCCCAATCGACAGGTCGCGGCCTACGAGCAGTACTTC. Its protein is CASSLSPNRQVAAYEQYF.

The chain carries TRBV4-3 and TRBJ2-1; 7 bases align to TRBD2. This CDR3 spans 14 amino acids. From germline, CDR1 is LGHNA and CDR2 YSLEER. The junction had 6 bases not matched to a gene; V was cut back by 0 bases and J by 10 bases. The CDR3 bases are TGCGCCAGCAGCCAAGATCGAGCTAGCGGCGAGCAGTTCTTC. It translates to CASSQDRASGEQFF.

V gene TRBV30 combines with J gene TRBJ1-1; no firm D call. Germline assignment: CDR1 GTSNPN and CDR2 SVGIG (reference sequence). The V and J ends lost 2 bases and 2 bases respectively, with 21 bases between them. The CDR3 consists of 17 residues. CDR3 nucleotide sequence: TGTGCCTGGAGTAGCCCCTGGGCATGGAATAGAAACACTGAAGCTTTCTTT. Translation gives CAWSSPWAWNRNTEAFF.

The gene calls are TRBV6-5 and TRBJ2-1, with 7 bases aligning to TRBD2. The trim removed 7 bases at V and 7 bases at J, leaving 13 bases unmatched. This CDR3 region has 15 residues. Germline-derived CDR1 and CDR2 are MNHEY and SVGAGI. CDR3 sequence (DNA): TGTGCCAGCACCGGGACTACGGGGGTTGTGAATGAGCAGTTCTTC. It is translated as CASTGTTGVVNEQFF.

CDR3 protein: CASTPRRGETQYF. Here the CDR3 DNA reads TGTGCCAGTACCCCTCGGAGGGGAGAGACCCAGTACTTC. The genes are TRBV19 and TRBJ2-5, with D possibly TRBD2 on 6 matching bases. V lost 7 bases and J lost 4, with 13 bases in between. The CDR3 has 13 residues. Looked up from germline, CDR1 is LNHDA and CDR2 is SQIVND (reference sequence).

DNA for the CDR3: TGTGCCAGCATCCTCTCCGGGACTAGCTACAATGAGCAGTTCTTC. Residues: CASILSGTSYNEQFF. This chain links TRBV27 with TRBJ2-1; 8 nucleotides agree with TRBD2. Germline CDR1 MNHEY, CDR2 SMNVEV (reference sequence). After removal of 7 bases from V and 3 bases from J, the junction contained 8 bases not matched to a gene. This CDR3 comprises 15 residues.

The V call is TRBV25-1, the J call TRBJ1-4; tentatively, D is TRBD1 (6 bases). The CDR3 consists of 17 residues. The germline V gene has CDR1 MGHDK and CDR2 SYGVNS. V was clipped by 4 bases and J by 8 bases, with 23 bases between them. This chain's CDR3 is CASSVLELSGVGEKLFF. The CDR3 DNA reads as TGTGCCAGCAGTGTTTTGGAGCTATCAGGGGTAGGGGAAAAACTGTTTTTT.

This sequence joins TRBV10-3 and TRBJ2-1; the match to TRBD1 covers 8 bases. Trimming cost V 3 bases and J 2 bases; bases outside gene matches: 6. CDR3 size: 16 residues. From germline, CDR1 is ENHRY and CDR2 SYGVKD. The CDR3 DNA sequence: TGTGCCATCAGTGATTTAGGGACAGGCACCTACAATGAGCAGTTCTTC. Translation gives CAISDLGTGTYNEQFF.

This CDR3 reads CASRLAGSSYNEQFF. Here the CDR3 DNA reads TGTGCCAGTAGGCTAGCGGGGAGCTCCTACAATGAGCAGTTCTTC. The chain combines TRBV19 with TRBJ2-1, with TRBD2 matching over 9 bases. The CDR3 totals 15 residues. The germline V gene encodes CDR1 LNHDA and CDR2 SQIVND (reference sequence). Trimming cost V 6 bases and J 0 bases; bases outside gene matches: 3.

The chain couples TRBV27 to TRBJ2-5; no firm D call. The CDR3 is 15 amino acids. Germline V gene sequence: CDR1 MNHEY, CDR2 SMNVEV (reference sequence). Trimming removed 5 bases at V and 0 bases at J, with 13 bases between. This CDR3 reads CASSPGVGYQETQYF. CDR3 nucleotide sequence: TGTGCCAGCAGTCCCGGAGTTGGGTACCAAGAGACCCAGTACTTC.

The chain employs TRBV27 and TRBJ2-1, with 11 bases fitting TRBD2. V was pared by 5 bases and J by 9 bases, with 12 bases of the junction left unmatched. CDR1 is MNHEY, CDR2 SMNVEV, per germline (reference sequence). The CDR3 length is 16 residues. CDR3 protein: CASSPGLAGFSTEQFF. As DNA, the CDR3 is TGTGCCAGCAGTCCCGGACTAGCGGGCTTCTCCACTGAGCAGTTCTTC.

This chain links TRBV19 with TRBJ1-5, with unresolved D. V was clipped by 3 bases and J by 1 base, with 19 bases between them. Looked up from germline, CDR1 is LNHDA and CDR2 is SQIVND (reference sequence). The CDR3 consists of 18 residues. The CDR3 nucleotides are TGTGCCAGTAGTATCCTCCCCGGGATTGACTTAAGCAATCAGCCCCAGCATTTT. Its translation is CASSILPGIDLSNQPQHF.

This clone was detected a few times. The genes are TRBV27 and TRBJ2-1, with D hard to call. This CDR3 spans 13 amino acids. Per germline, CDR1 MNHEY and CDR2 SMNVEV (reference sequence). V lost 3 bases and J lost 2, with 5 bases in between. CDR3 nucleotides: TGTGCCAGCAGTTTCGCTACCTACAATGAGCAGTTCTTC. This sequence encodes CASSFATYNEQFF.

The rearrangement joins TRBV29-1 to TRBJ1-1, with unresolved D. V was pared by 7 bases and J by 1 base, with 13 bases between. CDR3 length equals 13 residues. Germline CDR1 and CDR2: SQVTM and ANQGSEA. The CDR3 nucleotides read TGCAGCGCAGGAAACCTTGGGAACACTGAAGCTTTCTTT. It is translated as CSAGNLGNTEAFF.

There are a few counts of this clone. The chain's CDR3 is CASSFRQGGNQPQHF. CDR3 nucleotides: TGTGCCAGCAGTTTCCGACAAGGCGGCAATCAGCCCCAGCATTTT. The chain combines TRBV6-1 with TRBJ1-5; D remains unclear. CDR1 MNHNS and CDR2 SASEGT come from the germline V gene. V was cut by 5 bases and J by 2 bases, with 13 bases left in between. The CDR3 runs to 15 residues.

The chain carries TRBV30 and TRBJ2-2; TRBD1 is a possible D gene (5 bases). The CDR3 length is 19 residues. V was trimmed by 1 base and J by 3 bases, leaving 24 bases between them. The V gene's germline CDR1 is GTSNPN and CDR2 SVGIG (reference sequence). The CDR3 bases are TGTGCCTGGAGTGGACACCCCCTAGGGGTTTACCTTTACACCGGGGAGCTGTTTTTT. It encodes CAWSGHPLGVYLYTGELFF.

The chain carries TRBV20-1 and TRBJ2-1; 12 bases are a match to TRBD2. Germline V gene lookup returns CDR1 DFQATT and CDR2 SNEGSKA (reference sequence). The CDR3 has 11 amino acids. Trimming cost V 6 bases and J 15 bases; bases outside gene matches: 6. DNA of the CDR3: TGCAGTGCCTTGACTAGCGGGAGTATGTTCTTC. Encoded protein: CSALTSGSMFF.